Presented here are 5 T cell receptor beta chains from one specimen sequenced in a study of response to subunit inactivated influenza vaccine. TCRdb ran MiXCR on the RT-PCR reads and lists one entry per CDR3 protein. Here the sample spans about 780,000 distinct CDR3 sequences, 18% being singletons. The sequencing here drew on PBMCs from blood, taken roughly 5 days after vaccination. These TCRs come from a middle-aged man who received an inactivated influenza vaccine.

J is TRBJ2-7 and V is TRBV27; the D gene could be TRBD1 or TRBD2 (5 bases each). There are 17 residues in the CDR3. Deletions cut 0 bases from V and 2 bases from J, with 17 bases between. CDR1 and CDR2 (germline): MNHEY, SMNVEV (reference sequence). The CDR3 DNA reads TGTGCCAGCAGTTTATCGCGGGCAGGTCGGGGACCCTACGAGCAGTACTTC. This encodes CASSLSRAGRGPYEQYF.

This clonotype has more than one count but fewer than ten. This rearrangement joins TRBV6-2 or TRBV6-3 to TRBJ2-7; either TRBD1 or TRBD2 may fit D (5 bases each). Trimming pared 2 bases from V and 5 bases from J, leaving 10 bases between. CDR1 is MNHEY and CDR2 is SVGEGT in the germline V gene. This CDR3 has 13 amino acids. CDR3 protein: CASSYVWGNEQYF. CDR3 nucleotide sequence: TGTGCCAGCAGTTACGTGTGGGGGAACGAGCAGTACTTC.

CDR3 nucleotide sequence: TGTGCCAGCAGCTTAGAACGAGGGCGCTACAATGAGCAGTTCTTC. Its translation: CASSLERGRYNEQFF. The V and J genes are TRBV7-8 and TRBJ2-1; D may be TRBD2 (5 bases). The CDR3 runs 15 residues. Germline V gene lookup returns CDR1 SGHVS and CDR2 FQNEAQ. V was shortened by 1 base and J by 3 bases, with 10 bases between the two germline ends.

This clonotype was recorded a few times. The CDR3 is CASSQSGSGANVLTF. CDR3 coding DNA: TGTGCCAGCAGCCAAAGCGGATCTGGGGCCAACGTCCTGACTTTC. The chain is built from TRBV7-2 and TRBJ2-6; perhaps TRBD2 as D (5 bases). The CDR3 covers 15 residues. The V gene's germline CDR1 is SGHTA and CDR2 FQGNSA. V was pared by 5 bases and J by 1 base, with 9 bases between.

The genes are TRBV11-1 and TRBJ2-6; TRBD1 or TRBD2 may be the D gene (7 bases each). Per germline, CDR1 SGHAT and CDR2 FQDESV (reference sequence). The CDR3 sequence is 19 residues long. V lost 6 bases, J lost 0 bases, and 21 bases lay in between. The CDR3 region is CASRIVGGGQSSGANVLTF. CDR3 bases: TGTGCCAGCAGGATCGTGGGAGGGGGCCAGAGCTCTGGGGCCAACGTCCTGACTTTC.